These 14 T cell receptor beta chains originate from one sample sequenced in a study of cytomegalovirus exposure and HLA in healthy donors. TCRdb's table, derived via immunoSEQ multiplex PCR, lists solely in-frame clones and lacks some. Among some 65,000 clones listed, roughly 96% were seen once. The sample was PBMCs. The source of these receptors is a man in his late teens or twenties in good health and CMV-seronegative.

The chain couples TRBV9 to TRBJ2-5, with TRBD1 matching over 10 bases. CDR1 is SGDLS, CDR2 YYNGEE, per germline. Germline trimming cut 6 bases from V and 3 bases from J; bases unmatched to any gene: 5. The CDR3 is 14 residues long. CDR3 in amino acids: CASNRDRGEETQYF. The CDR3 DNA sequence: TGTGCCAGCAACAGGGACAGGGGCGAAGAGACCCAGTACTTC.

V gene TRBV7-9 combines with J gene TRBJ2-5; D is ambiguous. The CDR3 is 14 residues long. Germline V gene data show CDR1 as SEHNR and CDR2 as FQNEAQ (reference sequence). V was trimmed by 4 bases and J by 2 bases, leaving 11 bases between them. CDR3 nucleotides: TGTGCCAGCAGCTCCCTCTCCAGACAAGAGACCCAGTACTTC. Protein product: CASSSLSRQETQYF.

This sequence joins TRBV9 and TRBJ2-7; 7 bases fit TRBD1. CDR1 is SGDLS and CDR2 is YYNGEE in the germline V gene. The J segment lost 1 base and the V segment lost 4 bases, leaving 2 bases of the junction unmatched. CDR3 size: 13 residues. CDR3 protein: CASSPGQSYEQYF. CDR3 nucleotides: TGTGCCAGCAGCCCGGGACAGTCCTACGAGCAGTACTTC.

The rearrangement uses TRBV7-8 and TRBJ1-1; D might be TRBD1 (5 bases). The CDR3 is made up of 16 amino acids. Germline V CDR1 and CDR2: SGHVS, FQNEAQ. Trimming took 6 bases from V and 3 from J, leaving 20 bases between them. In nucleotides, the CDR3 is TGTGCCAGCAGTTCCATGGGGGGGGTAGGATACACTGAAGCTTTCTTT. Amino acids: CASSSMGGVGYTEAFF. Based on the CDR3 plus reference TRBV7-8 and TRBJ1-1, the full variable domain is GAGVSQSPRYKVAKRGQDVALRCDPISGHVSLFWYQQALGQGPEFLTYFQNEAQLDKSGLPSDRFFAERPEGSVSTLKIQRTQQEDSAVYLCASSSMGGVGYTEAFFGQGTRLTVV.

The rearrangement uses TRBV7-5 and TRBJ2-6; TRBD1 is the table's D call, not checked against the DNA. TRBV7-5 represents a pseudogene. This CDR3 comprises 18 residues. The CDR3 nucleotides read TGTGCCAGTAGTAGAGTAAAGACATCACAAAGTCGGGCCAACGTCCTGACTTTC. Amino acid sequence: CASSRVKTSQSRANVLTF.

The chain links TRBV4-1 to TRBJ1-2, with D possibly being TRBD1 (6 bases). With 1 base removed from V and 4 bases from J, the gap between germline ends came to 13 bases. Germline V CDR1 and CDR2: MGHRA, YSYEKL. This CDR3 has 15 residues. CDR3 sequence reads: CASSQAAGVPYGYTF. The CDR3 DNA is TGCGCCAGCAGCCAAGCGGCAGGGGTACCCTATGGCTACACCTTC.

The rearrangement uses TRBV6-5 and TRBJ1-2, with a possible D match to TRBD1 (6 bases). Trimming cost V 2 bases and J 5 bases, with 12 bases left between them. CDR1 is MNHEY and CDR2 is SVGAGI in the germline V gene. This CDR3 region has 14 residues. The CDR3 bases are TGTGCCAGCAGTTACGGGGGGGGCTCTTATGGCTACACCTTC. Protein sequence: CASSYGGGSYGYTF.

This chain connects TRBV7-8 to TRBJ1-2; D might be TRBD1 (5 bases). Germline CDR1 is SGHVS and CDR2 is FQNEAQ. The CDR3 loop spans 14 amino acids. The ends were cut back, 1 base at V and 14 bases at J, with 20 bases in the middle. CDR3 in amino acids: CASSLGTGSLEETF. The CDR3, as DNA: TGTGCCAGCAGCTTAGGTACAGGAAGCCTTGAGGAAACCTTC.

DNA of the CDR3: TGTGCCACCAGCAGAGATCGACTACCCCAAGAGACCCAGTACTTC. This sequence encodes CATSRDRLPQETQYF. The chain employs TRBV15 and TRBJ2-5; the D gene is possibly TRBD2 (5 bases). Germline lookup yields CDR1 LNHNV and CDR2 YYDKDF (reference sequence). The CDR3 spans 15 residues. V was clipped by 0 bases and J by 1 base, with 9 bases between them.

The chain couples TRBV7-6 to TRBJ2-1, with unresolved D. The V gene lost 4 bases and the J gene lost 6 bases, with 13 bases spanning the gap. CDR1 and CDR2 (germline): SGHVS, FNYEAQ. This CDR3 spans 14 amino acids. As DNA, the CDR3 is TGTGCCAGCAGCTCGAGGATGAAAAGCAATGAGCAGTTCTTC. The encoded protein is CASSSRMKSNEQFF. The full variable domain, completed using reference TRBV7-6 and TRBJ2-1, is GAGVSQSPRYKVTKRGQDVALRCDPISGHVSLYWYRQALGQGPEFLTYFNYEAQQDKSGLPNDRFSAERPEGSISTLTIQRTEQRDSAMYRCASSSRMKSNEQFFGPGTRLTVL.

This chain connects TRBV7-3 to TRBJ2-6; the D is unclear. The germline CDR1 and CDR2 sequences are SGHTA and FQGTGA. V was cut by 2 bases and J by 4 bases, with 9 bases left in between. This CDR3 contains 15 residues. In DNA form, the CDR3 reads TGTGCCAGCAGCTTATCGGTGTCAGGGGCCAACGTCCTGACTTTC. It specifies CASSLSVSGANVLTF.

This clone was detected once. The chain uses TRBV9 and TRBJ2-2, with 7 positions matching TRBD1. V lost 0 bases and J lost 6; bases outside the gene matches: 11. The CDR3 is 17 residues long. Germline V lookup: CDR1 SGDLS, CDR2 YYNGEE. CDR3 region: CASSVALGTERAGELFF. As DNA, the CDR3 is TGTGCCAGCAGCGTAGCCCTAGGGACAGAACGCGCCGGGGAGCTGTTTTTT.

The CDR3 bases are TGTGCCAGCTCACCACCGGGCGGGGTGGGGAACACTGAAGCTTTCTTT. This translates into CASSPPGGVGNTEAFF. This rearrangement joins TRBV18 to TRBJ1-1; D not resolved. Germline CDR1 is KGHSH and CDR2 is LQKENI. V was trimmed by 0 bases and J by 1 base, leaving 12 bases between them. The CDR3 consists of 16 residues.

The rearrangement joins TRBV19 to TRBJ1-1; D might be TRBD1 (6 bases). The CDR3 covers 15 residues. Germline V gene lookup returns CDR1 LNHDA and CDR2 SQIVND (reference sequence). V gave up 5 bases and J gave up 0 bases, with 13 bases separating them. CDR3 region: CASSPGTNMNTEAFF. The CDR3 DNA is TGTGCCAGTAGTCCCGGGACAAATATGAACACTGAAGCTTTCTTT.